The present T cell receptor (beta chain) was sequenced within a study of spatial heterogeneity in lung cancer. At the level of the study: The mean occurrence of each unique TCR and UMI combination in raw reads exceeded eight. Study results and limitations: Among blood samples, ubiquitous expanded tumor TCRs appeared more at resection than at follow-up.

This CDR3 region has 12 residues. CDR1 is SQVTM and CDR2 is ANQGSEA in the germline V gene. V gave up 8 bases and J gave up 4 bases, with 13 bases separating them. The time point was: sample taken at primary tumor resection. Sequencing covered unsorted whole RNA taken from tumor, nontumor lung or frozen PBMC. The donor group consisted of around 70 patients who had untreated, early-stage non-small cell lung cancer. A unique molecular identifier was attached to every TCR cDNA molecule. MiXCR, run by TCRdb on the 5' RACE reads, gives a single entry per CDR3 protein. The top ten clones hold around 42% of a sample with 49,000 or so distinct CDR3 sequences, approximately 12% of them seen once. As concerns this clonotype: Its specificity is unknown.

This TCR was recovered from a female donor with early-stage non-small cell lung cancer. Sample: PBMCs, taken at surgery. V usage is TRBV29-1 and J usage is TRBJ2-3; tentatively, D is TRBD2 (6 bases). The CDR3 nucleotides read TGCAGCACCGCGACGGGGGCAGATACGCAGTATTTT. Translated, it gives CSTATGADTQYF.